Here is one TCR beta chain with its context. A much bigger clone sits one base away, suggesting this may be a read error. Investigators took RNA and DNA out together from about 21-30 mg of unsorted bulk tissue. Subjects presented with primary liver carcinoma managed by surgical resection. These data are taken from a study of tumor-infiltrating lymphocytes in primary liver carcinoma. The length of the CDR3 is 13 residues. CDR1 and CDR2 from the germline V gene are SGHDT and YYEEEE. From around 530 ng of total RNA, TCR beta-specific cDNA was reverse-transcribed using a constant-region primer. Library construction for TCR beta comprised three nested multiplex PCR rounds performed with slightly modified ARM-PCR. Primers for the first two PCR rounds were TRBV1-TRBV30 forward primers and a C-beta reverse primer (about 11 cycles per round). From the multiplex PCR reads, TCRdb called clonotypes with MiXCR, one entry per CDR3 protein. The table records 100,000 to 150,000 distinct CDR3 sequences, 60% to 80% of them present only once.

Sequenced input: liver tumor tissue from sampling region 3. Noted subset: tumor region T3, left-lateral pole. The sequence came from a woman aged 60-70 years with primary liver carcinoma and hepatitis B virus infection. V gene TRBV5-6 combines with J gene TRBJ2-5; D unresolved. CDR3 amino acids: CASNLWEKETQYF. CDR3 nucleotides: TGTGCCAGCAACTTGTGGGAAAAAGAGACCCAGTACTTC.